The present T cell receptor (beta chain) was sequenced within a study of blood T cell repertoires in COVID-19. Study details: COVID-19 samples collected from the United States, Italy and Spain covered acute and convalescent phases. Sample material is recorded as cDNA or gDNA derived from T cells, B-cell-depleted T cells, or PBMCs.

Participant-reported clinical history was the basis for cohort assignment. Under the authors' procedure: By means of reference gene primer amplification, nucleated cell counts were estimated. TCRdb keeps only in-frame clones here, not all; method: immunoSEQ multiplex PCR. V and J calls and clone size are those listed in that table; D and trimming were worked out from the DNA. The sample shows over 200,000 clones, around 89% of them seen only once. Per the germline V gene, CDR1 is SGHAT and CDR2 is FQNNGV. The CDR3 runs to 16 residues. V was pared by 5 bases and J by 5 bases, with 9 bases of the junction left unmatched.

This clonotype was obtained from a woman aged 40 to 50 with acute COVID-19. The sequenced sample was PBMCs or T cells enriched from blood (not recorded which). The chain carries TRBV11-2 and TRBJ1-6, with 7 bases identical to TRBD1. The DNA of the CDR3 is TGTGCCAGCAGCGCCACCCCCAGGGGGAATAATTCACCCCTCCACTTT. Protein: CASSATPRGNNSPLHF.